Reported below is one TCR beta chain. Its binding antigen is unknown. Per-base quality was not reported, and no clone a single base away is much larger than it. This specimen comes from a study of T cell clonotyping in hematopoietic cell transplantation (dated by TCRdb to the early 2020s). With respect to the entire study: A total of some 130 blood samples were collected in the study from approximately 34 consecutive transplant recipients and their related donors. Patient recruitment ran from late 2015 to January 2017, and follow-up continued until late 2020 or death. Study-wide findings and limitations: After transplant, TCR diversity in recipients dropped, and pathologically expanded clonotypes increased progressively from day 30 to day 180. Broader posttransplant TCR repertoire diversity was predicted by donor and pretransplant recipient Inverse Simpson Index values. Recipient repertoires showed only a small fraction of overlap with donor repertoires, and over 95% appeared de novo at the given depth. The sample size was limited, and CD4 and CD8 repertoire contributions could not be separated because cells were not sorted.

Clipping removes 8 bases from V and 9 bases from J, with 18 as the unmatched junction base count. From the cysteine through the phenylalanine, the CDR3 covers 16 amino acids. CDR3 DNA only is kept here, 48 bases in frame from base 1. With the immunoSEQ assay, which is a bias-controlled multiplex PCR relying on V- and J-specific primers, TCR beta CDR3 regions were amplified from genomic DNA. In a second PCR step, a proprietary barcode and Illumina adapter sequences were attached to the CDR3 amplicons. CDR3 libraries were sequenced on an Illumina MiSeq instrument. The study's processing was this. Export and quality control were performed with immunoSEQ Analyzer 3.0, and downstream analyses were performed with R Bioconductor and Immunarch. Only productive rearrangements in the normalized downsampled data set were used to calculate repertoire metrics. In the normalized cohort, a clonotype counted as pathologically expanded if the clonotype was larger than 5 templates. The Inverse Simpson Index was used to measure repertoire diversity. The non-normalized data set was used for CMV-specificity analyses so that all clonotypes could be captured. The table comes from immuneACCESS by way of TCRdb, which keeps in-frame sequences with V and J called. Part of the clones is missing from these tables; in studies checked, under half for an unresolved V gene and the rest for unknown reasons. V and J calls and clone size follow that table, whereas D and trimming were derived from the DNA. The sample records fewer than 7,000 clones, 66% of which are singletons. The top ten clonotypes cover 25% to 30% of the sample.

In the paper's terms, the time point label means: 180 days after allo-HCT. Blood from recipients was drawn about 28 days before transplant and again at days 30, 100 and 180 after transplant. Using Nuclei Lysis Solution, genomic DNA was extracted from unfractionated peripheral blood mononuclear cells that were either fresh or cryopreserved. The sequence joins TRBV23-1 to TRBJ2-1; TRBD1 matches 8 bases in the middle. TRBV23-1 is flagged as an ORF with uncertain function. The sequence was collected from a male patient aged 45-59 years who had an allogeneic stem cell transplant from an unrelated donor, so the T cells may come from the graft donor. Some clones in this sample may be carry-over from other donors' samples. Sequences were derived from PBMCs, sampled 180 days after allogeneic stem cell transplant. The nucleotide sequence reads TGCGCCAGCGAGAGAACGACAGGGGCTAAGAATGGTGAGCAGTTCTTC. It codes for CASERTTGAKNGEQFF.